The entry below describes one T cell receptor (beta chain). The antigen is unknown. This sample is part of a study of human T cells and chemical hapten exposure. Study details: Application of 0.01% DPC to the upper back was done by patch test, with a reading at 6 days. Minor pooled library volume differences mainly drove per-sample TCR yield variation.

The time point here: patch test 3, about 24 weeks after DPC sensitization. Treatment given: therapeutic diphenylcyclopropenone sensitization with weekly scalp DPC. The authors extracted total RNA from unfractionated whole blood. The study's findings and limits: Expanded TCRs grouped into significantly more large CDR3 similarity clusters than controls produced.

TCRdb passed the RACE reads through MiXCR, listing each CDR3 protein once. The sample lists 100,000 to 150,000 distinct CDR3 sequences, roughly 10% occurring once. Specimen: whole blood, collected in connection with sensitization to the hapten diphenylcyclopropenone (DPC). This TCR derives from a woman aged 45-59 years with alopecia areata. Some clones in this sample may be carry-over from other donors' samples.

In nucleotides, the CDR3 is TGCAGCGCACCTAAGGCAGGGGGGGATCAAGAGACCCAGTACTTC. As protein: CSAPKAGGDQETQYF. The chain couples TRBV29-1 to TRBJ2-5; either TRBD1 or TRBD2 may fit D (7 bases each). This CDR3 has 15 residues. The V end lost 7 bases, the J end lost 2 bases, and 20 bases lay between the germline ends. The germline gives CDR1 SQVTM, CDR2 ANQGSEA.